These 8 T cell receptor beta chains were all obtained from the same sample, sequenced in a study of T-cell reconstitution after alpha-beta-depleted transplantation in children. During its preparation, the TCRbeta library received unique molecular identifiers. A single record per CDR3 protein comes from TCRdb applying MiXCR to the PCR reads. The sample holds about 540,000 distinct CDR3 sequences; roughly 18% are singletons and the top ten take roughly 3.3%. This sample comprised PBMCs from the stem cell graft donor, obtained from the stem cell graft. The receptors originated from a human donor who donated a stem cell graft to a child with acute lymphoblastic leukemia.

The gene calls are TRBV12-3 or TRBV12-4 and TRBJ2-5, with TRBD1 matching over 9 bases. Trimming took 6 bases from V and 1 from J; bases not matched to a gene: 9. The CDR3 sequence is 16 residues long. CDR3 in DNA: TGTGCCAGCAGGCCCCGAGGACAGGGGATCCAAGAGACCCAGTACTTC. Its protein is CASRPRGQGIQETQYF.

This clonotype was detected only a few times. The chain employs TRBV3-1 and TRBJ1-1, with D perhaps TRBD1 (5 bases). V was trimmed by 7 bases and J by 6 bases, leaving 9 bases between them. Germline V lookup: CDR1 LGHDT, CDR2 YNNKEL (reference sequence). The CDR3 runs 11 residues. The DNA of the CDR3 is TGTGCCAGCACGCAGGGTCCTGAAGCTTTCTTT. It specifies CASTQGPEAFF.

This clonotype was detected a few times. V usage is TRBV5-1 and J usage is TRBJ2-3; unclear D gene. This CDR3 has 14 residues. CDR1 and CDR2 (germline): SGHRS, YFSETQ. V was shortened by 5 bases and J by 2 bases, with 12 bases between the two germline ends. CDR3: CASRWWSLTDTQYF. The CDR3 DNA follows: TGCGCCAGCAGATGGTGGAGTCTCACAGATACGCAGTATTTT.

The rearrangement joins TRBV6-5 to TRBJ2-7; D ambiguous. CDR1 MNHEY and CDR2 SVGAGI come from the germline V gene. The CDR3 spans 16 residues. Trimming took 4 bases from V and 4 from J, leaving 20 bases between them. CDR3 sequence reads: CASSWAQPGSAYEQYF. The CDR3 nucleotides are TGTGCCAGCAGTTGGGCCCAACCGGGCTCAGCATACGAGCAGTACTTC.

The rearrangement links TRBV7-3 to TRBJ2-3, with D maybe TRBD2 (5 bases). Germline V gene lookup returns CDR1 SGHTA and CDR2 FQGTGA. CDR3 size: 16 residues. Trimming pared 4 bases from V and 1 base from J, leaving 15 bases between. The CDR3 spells CASSSPGGKGTDTQYF. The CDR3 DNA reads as TGTGCCAGCAGCTCACCCGGAGGAAAGGGCACAGATACGCAGTATTTT.

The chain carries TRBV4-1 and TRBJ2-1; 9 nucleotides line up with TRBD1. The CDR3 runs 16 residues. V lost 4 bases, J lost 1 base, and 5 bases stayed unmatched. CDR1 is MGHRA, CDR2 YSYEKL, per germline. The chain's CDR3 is CASSLTGGQSYNEQFF. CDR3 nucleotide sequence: TGCGCCAGCAGCCTTACAGGGGGCCAATCCTACAATGAGCAGTTCTTC.

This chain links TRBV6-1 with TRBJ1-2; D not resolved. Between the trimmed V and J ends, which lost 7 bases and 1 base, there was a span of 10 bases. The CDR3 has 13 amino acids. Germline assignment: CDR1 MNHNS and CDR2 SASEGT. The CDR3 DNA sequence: TGTGCCAGCACCCCCACTGTTAACTATGGCTACACCTTC. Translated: CASTPTVNYGYTF.

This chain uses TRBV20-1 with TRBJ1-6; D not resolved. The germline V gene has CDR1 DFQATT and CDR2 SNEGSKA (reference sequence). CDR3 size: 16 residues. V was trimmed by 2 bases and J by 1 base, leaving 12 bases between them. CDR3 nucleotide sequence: TGCAGTGCTAGACTGACCCCCCGATCCTATAATTCACCCCTCCACTTT. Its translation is CSARLTPRSYNSPLHF.